Below are 11 T cell receptor beta chains sequenced from a single sample in a study of T cells in Graves' hyperthyroidism and ophthalmopathy. The TCR beta CDR3 regions underwent amplification using RNA transcripts as the source. The HTBI set primed first-round TCR CDR3 RT-PCR. TCRdb recomputed calls from the multiplex PCR reads with MiXCR, one row per CDR3 protein. The sample contains about 520,000 distinct CDR3 sequences, more than 20% of which appear only once. The sample taken for sequencing was blood. These receptors were obtained from a man aged 18 to 35 with Graves' hyperthyroidism.

This clonotype was seen ten or more times. This rearrangement joins TRBV12-3 or TRBV12-4 to TRBJ2-5, with 9 bases matching TRBD2. J gave up 3 bases and V 4 bases, and 6 bases lay outside the gene matches. The CDR3 has 15 amino acids. The CDR3 DNA reads as TGTGCCAGCAGTTACGAGCGGGAGGTCAAAGAGACCCAGTACTTC. Encoded protein: CASSYEREVKETQYF.

In its sample, this clonotype was seen a few times. V and J are TRBV7-8 and TRBJ1-1; D perhaps matches TRBD1 (6 bases). This CDR3 has 16 amino acids. V was cut by 4 bases and J by 6 bases, with 21 bases left in between. CDR1 and CDR2 (germline): SGHVS, FQNEAQ. The CDR3 coding sequence is TGTGCCAGCAGCTCCCCCCCCGGGACAATTAGGTCTGAAGCTTTCTTT. This encodes CASSSPPGTIRSEAFF.

This clonotype was recorded at least ten times. The V gene is TRBV30, the J gene TRBJ2-5, with D uncertain. With 1 base removed from V and 6 bases from J, the gap between germline ends came to 9 bases. The length of the CDR3 is 12 residues. Germline V gives CDR1 GTSNPN, CDR2 SVGIG (reference sequence). The CDR3 loop reads CAWSAVVKTQYF. CDR3 DNA sequence: TGTGCCTGGAGTGCGGTTGTTAAGACCCAGTACTTC.

Ten or more counts support this clonotype. The J gene is TRBJ2-5, the V gene TRBV6-1; possibly TRBD1 for D (6 bases). The length of the CDR3 is 15 residues. V gave up 6 bases and J gave up 0 bases, with 14 bases separating them. Per the germline V gene, CDR1 is MNHNS and CDR2 is SASEGT. The CDR3 protein is CASRGQGTYQETQYF. CDR3 sequence (DNA): TGTGCCAGCAGGGGCCAGGGGACGTACCAAGAGACCCAGTACTTC.

The chain joins TRBV19 to TRBJ2-5; no firm D call. The CDR3 sequence is 16 residues long. Germline V CDR1 and CDR2: LNHDA, SQIVND (reference sequence). Trimming left V 0 bases short and J 2 bases short, with 13 bases between. DNA for the CDR3: TGTGCCAGTAGTATAGACGGTTTGGCACCACAAGAGACCCAGTACTTC. It specifies CASSIDGLAPQETQYF.

In this sample, this clonotype turned up many times. The chain joins TRBV7-8 to TRBJ1-2, with D possibly matching TRBD1 (5 bases). Per the germline V gene, CDR1 is SGHVS and CDR2 is FQNEAQ. Trimming pared 4 bases from V and 1 base from J, leaving 7 bases between. The CDR3 contains 13 residues. CDR3 DNA sequence: TGTGCCAGCAGCTCAAGGGGTAACTATGGCTACACCTTC. Residues: CASSSRGNYGYTF. The full variable domain, with the rest looked up from reference TRBV7-8 and TRBJ1-2, is GAGVSQSPRYKVAKRGQDVALRCDPISGHVSLFWYQQALGQGPEFLTYFQNEAQLDKSGLPSDRFFAERPEGSVSTLKIQRTQQEDSAVYLCASSSRGNYGYTFGSGTRLTVV.

This chain links TRBV12-3 or TRBV12-4 with TRBJ1-2; maybe TRBD1 (5 bases). This CDR3 contains 17 residues. The ends were cut back, 2 bases at V and 3 bases at J, with 19 bases in the middle. CDR3 residues: CASSLKPGKVNYYGYTF. The CDR3 DNA reads as TGTGCCAGCAGTTTAAAACCAGGGAAGGTGAATTACTATGGCTACACCTTC.

In its sample, this clonotype was seen many times. The V call is TRBV12-3 or TRBV12-4, the J call TRBJ1-1; D remains ambiguous. CDR3 length: 14 residues. The V end lost 3 bases, the J end lost 0 bases, and 8 bases lay between the germline ends. CDR3 DNA sequence: TGTGCCAGCAGTTTTAGACTGCTGAACACTGAAGCTTTCTTT. It translates to CASSFRLLNTEAFF.

This chain uses TRBV12-3 or TRBV12-4 with TRBJ2-2, with D perhaps TRBD1 (5 bases). The CDR3 consists of 13 residues. Trimming pared 7 bases from V and 3 bases from J, leaving 9 bases between. The CDR3 protein is CASKGAYTGELFF. For the CDR3, the DNA is TGTGCCAGCAAAGGGGCGTACACCGGGGAGCTGTTTTTT.

This clonotype appeared many times. V gene TRBV28 combines with J gene TRBJ1-1, with no clear D. CDR3 length equals 14 residues. Looked up from germline, CDR1 is MDHEN and CDR2 is SYDVKM. V was cut by 3 bases and J by 6 bases, with 14 bases left in between. The CDR3 sequence is CASSFSLPVAEAFF. CDR3 DNA sequence: TGTGCCAGCAGTTTCTCCCTTCCGGTGGCTGAAGCTTTCTTT. Full variable domain (missing parts from reference TRBV28 and TRBJ1-1): DVKVTQSSRYLVKRTGEKVFLECVQDMDHENMFWYRQDPGLGLRLIYFSYDVKMKEKGDIPEGYSVSREKKERFSLILESASTNQTSMYLCASSFSLPVAEAFFGQGTRLTVV.

This clonotype was counted at least ten times. This CDR3 reads CASSGQGFGYTF. DNA of the CDR3: TGTGCCAGCAGCGGACAGGGGTTTGGCTACACCTTC. The chain uses TRBV2 and TRBJ1-2; 9 bases agree with TRBD1. The ends lost 6 bases at V and 7 bases at J; junction bases unmatched: 3. Looked up from germline, CDR1 is SNHLY and CDR2 is FYNNEI. The length of the CDR3 is 12 residues.